The entry that follows covers one T cell receptor (beta chain) sequence. The antigen remains undetermined. Only in-frame clones appear in the TCRdb table, and some are missing; sequencing was by immunoSEQ multiplex PCR. The table records some 130,000 clones, about four fifths of them present only once. This sample was included in a study of T cell responses to AZD1222 COVID-19 vaccine. Overall study findings and caveats: Nearly half of the spike-specific TCRs reportedly recognize variant regions that carry no mutations.

This receptor was obtained from an adult in good health. The sequencing used peripheral blood, collected on day 0 of AZD1222 vaccination.

The CDR3, as DNA: TGCAGTGCCTTCAGGGTCACTGAAGCTTTCTTT. This sequence encodes CSAFRVTEAFF. This chain uses TRBV20-1 with TRBJ1-1; D might be TRBD1 (5 bases). This CDR3 spans 11 amino acids. CDR1 and CDR2 (germline): DFQATT, SNEGSKA (reference sequence). V was pared by 6 bases and J by 4 bases, with 9 bases between.